What follows are 5 T cell receptor beta chains derived from one specimen sequenced in a study of cytomegalovirus exposure and HLA in healthy donors (dated by TCRdb to the late 2010s). Library preparation used the immunoSEQ multiplex PCR assay. For the multiplex PCR, a mixture combining 60 forward primers for TCR Vbeta segments and 13 reverse primers for TCR Jbeta segments was used. TCRdb carries this immuneACCESS record with in-frame sequences only. Its versions omit some clonotypes, under half of them owing to an unresolved V gene in the studies checked, with the rest unexplained. The sample table lists roughly 250,000 clones, around 66% of them with a count of one. Under 3% of the sample is held by the ten biggest clonotypes. What was sequenced was PBMCs. The receptors originated from a female donor in good health and CMV-seronegative.

The chain recombines TRBV29-1 with TRBJ2-1; 9 bases match TRBD2. Trimming took 6 bases from V and 7 from J; bases not matched to a gene: 7. This CDR3 contains 13 residues. Germline lookup yields CDR1 SQVTM and CDR2 ANQGSEA. In DNA form, the CDR3 reads TGCAGCGTAAAAACTAGCGGGCGAAATGAGCAGTTCTTC. Translated: CSVKTSGRNEQFF.

The chain employs TRBV14 and TRBJ2-7; 14 positions agree with TRBD2. CDR3 size: 17 residues. Trimming took 3 bases from V and 2 from J; bases not matched to a gene: 6. Germline CDR1 is SGHDN and CDR2 is FVKESK. CDR3 residues: CASSHPGLAGGAYEQYF. The CDR3 bases are TGTGCCAGCAGCCATCCCGGACTAGCGGGGGGAGCCTACGAGCAGTACTTC.

J is TRBJ2-7 and V is TRBV6-4; TRBD2 matches 8 bases. Germline V gives CDR1 MRHNA, CDR2 SNTAGT. The CDR3 totals 16 residues. The V segment lost 5 bases and the J segment 0 bases; nucleotides outside the gene matches: 9. The CDR3 bases are TGTGCCAGCAGTCGGAGTGCGGGAGGCAGCTCCTACGAGCAGTACTTC. This translates into CASSRSAGGSSYEQYF.

V is TRBV19 and J is TRBJ2-3, with TRBD2 matching over 7 bases. CDR3 length equals 16 residues. The V gene end was trimmed by 4 bases and the J gene end by 2 bases; junction bases not matched to a gene: 9. The V gene's germline CDR1 is LNHDA and CDR2 SQIVND (reference sequence). The DNA of the CDR3 is TGTGCCAGTAGTAGGGTCCTAGCGGTTAACACAGATACGCAGTATTTT. Translated, it gives CASSRVLAVNTDTQYF.

V is TRBV5-1 and J is TRBJ2-7, with a weak D call TRBD1 (5 bases). Germline V CDR1 and CDR2: SGHRS, YFSETQ. CDR3 length equals 15 residues. Trimming left V 4 bases short and J 0 bases short, with 14 bases between. CDR3 nucleotides: TGCGCCAGCAGCCCCACGACAGCGTCCTCCTACGAGCAGTACTTC. It yields the protein CASSPTTASSYEQYF.